Included here is one TCR beta chain sequence, with context. These data come from a study of blood T cell repertoires in COVID-19. In the study overall: In each case, the material was cDNA or gDNA derived from T cells, B-cell-depleted T cells, or PBMCs.

Source study methods: Nucleated cell number was recorded as an estimate derived from reference gene primer amplification. Profiling relied on immunoSEQ multiplex PCR, and the TCRdb table lists in-frame clones only, not all of them. V, J and clone size are those of that table, while D and trimming were read from the DNA. Of 320,000 or so clones detected, 87% appear once; the ten largest clones hold over 0.8%. Those enrolled, adults aged about 18 to 89 years, came from about two dozen US areas. Categorization into cohorts depended on clinical history that participants reported. Germline lookup yields CDR1 PRHDT and CDR2 FYEKMQ (reference sequence). Trimming removed 5 bases from V and 7 bases from J, with 18 bases in between. The CDR3 length is 16 residues.

The V call is TRBV13, the J call TRBJ1-6, with D perhaps matching TRBD1 (6 bases). The sequenced material came from PBMCs or T cells enriched from blood (not recorded which). This clonotype was obtained from a woman in her thirties who had recovered from COVID-19. Written as DNA, the CDR3 is TGTGCCAGCAGCGTAGATCCGACAGGCCCCAATTCACCCCTCCACTTT. Its translation is CASSVDPTGPNSPLHF.